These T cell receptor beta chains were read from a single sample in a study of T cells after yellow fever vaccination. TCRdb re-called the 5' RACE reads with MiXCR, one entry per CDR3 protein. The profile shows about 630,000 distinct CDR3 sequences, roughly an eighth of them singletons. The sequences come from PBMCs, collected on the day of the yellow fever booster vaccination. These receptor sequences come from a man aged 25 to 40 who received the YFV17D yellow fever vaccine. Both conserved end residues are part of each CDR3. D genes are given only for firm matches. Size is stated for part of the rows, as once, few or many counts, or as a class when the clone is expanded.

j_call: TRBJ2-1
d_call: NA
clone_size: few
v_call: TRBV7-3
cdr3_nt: TGTGCCAGCAGCTTACGGGGGCCCTCCTACAATGAGCAGTTCTTC
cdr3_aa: CASSLRGPSYNEQFF

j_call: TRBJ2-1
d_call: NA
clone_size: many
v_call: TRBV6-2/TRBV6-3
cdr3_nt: TGTGCCAGCAGTGGAGGCTCCTACAATGAGCAGTTCTTC
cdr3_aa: CASSGGSYNEQFF

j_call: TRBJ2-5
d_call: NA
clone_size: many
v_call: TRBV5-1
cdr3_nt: TGCGCCAGCAGCTTGGGTTCAGACCAAGAGACCCAGTACTTC
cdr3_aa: CASSLGSDQETQYF

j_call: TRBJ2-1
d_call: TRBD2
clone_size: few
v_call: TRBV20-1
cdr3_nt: TGCAGTGCTAGAGACACACTTAGCGGGAGGGGTTACAATGAGCAGTTCTTC
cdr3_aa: CSARDTLSGRGYNEQFF

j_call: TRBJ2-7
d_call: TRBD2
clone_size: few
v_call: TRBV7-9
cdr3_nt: TGTGCCAGCAGCCCCATAGCGGGATCCTACGAGCAGTACTTC
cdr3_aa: CASSPIAGSYEQYF

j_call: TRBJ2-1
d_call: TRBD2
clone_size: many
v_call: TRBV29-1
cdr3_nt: TGCAGCCACGGGGGTCCTAGCGGGAGGGTCGGGTACTACAATGAGCAGTTCTTC
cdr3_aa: CSHGGPSGRVGYYNEQFF

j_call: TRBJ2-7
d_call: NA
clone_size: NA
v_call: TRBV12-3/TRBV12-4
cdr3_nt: TGTGCCAGCAGCCCCGGGGGGCGTGGGCGGGTCTACGAGCAGTACTTC
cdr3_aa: CASSPGGRGRVYEQYF

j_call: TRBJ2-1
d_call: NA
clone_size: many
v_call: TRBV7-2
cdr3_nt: TGTGCCAGCAGCTTAGCCCGGGACAATGAGCAGTTCTTC
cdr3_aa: CASSLARDNEQFF

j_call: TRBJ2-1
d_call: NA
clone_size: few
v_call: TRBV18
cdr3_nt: TGTGCCAGCTCACCCAGACAGGGAGGGGACAATGAGCAGTTCTTC
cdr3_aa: CASSPRQGGDNEQFF

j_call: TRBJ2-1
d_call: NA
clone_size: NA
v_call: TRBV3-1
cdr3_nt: TGTGCCAGCAGCCAAACTAGGGACAATGAGCAGTTCTTC
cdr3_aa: CASSQTRDNEQFF

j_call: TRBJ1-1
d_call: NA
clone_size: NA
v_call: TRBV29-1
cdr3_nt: TGCAGCGTTGAAGATGGAGGGGCCACTGAAGCTTTCTTT
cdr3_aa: CSVEDGGATEAFF

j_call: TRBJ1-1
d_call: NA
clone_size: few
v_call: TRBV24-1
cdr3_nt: TGTGCCACCAGTGATCCAGGGGATACTGAAGCTTTCTTT
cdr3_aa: CATSDPGDTEAFF

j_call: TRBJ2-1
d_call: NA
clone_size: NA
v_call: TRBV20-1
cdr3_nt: TGCAGTGCTAGAGATTGGGGGTACAATGAGCAGTTCTTC
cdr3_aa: CSARDWGYNEQFF

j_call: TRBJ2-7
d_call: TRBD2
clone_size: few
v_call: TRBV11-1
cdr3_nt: TGTGCCAGCAGTTCCACGGGACTAGCGGGCTATAACCCCTACGAGCAGTACTTC
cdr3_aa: CASSSTGLAGYNPYEQYF

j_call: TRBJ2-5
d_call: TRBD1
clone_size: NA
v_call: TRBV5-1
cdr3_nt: TGCGCCAGCAGCTCCCAGGGGGTTCAAGAGACCCAGTACTTC
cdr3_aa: CASSSQGVQETQYF

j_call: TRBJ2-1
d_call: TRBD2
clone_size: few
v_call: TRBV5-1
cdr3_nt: TGCGCCAGCAGCCCTAAACTAGCGGGAGAGGGGAATGAGCAGTTCTTC
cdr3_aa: CASSPKLAGEGNEQFF

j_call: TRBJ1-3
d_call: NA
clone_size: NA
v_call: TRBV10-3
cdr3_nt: TGTGCCATCAGTTTACAACGAAACACCATATATTTT
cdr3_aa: CAISLQRNTIYF

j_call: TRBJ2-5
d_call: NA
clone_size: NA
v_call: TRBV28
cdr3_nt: TGTGCCAGCAGTAGCAGCACAGAGACCCAGTACTTC
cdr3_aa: CASSSSTETQYF

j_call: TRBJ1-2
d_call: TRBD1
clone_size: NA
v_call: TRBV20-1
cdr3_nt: TGCAGTGCTATACGACAGGGGGATGGCTACACCTTC
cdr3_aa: CSAIRQGDGYTF

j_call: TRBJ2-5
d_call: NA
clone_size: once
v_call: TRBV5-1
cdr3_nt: TGCGCCAGCAGCTTGATGGGAATGGAGACCCAGTACTTC
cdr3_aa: CASSLMGMETQYF

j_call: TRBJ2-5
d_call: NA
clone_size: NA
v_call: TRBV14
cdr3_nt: TGTGACAGCAGCCAAGCTGTTCTAGAGACCCAGTACTTC
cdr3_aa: CDSSQAVLETQYF

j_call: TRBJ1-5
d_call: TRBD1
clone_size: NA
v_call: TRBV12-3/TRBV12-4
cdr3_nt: TGTGCCAGCAGTCACCCCGGGACAGGGAGTAGGGCCCAGCATTTT
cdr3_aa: CASSHPGTGSRAQHF

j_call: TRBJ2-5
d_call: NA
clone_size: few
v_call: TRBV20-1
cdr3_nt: TGCAGTGCTGAGGCCAGGGATCAAGAGACCCAGTACTTC
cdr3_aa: CSAEARDQETQYF

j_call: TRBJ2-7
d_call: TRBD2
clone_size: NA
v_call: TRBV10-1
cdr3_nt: TGCGCCAGCAGTGAGGGACTAGCGGCGGAGCAGTACTTC
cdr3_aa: CASSEGLAAEQYF

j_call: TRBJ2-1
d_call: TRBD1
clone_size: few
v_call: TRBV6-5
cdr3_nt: TGTGCCAGCAGTTATTCAGGACAGGGTAAAGTTGGGCAGTTCTTC
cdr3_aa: CASSYSGQGKVGQFF

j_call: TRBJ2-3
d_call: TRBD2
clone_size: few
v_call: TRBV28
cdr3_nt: TGTGCCAGCAGTTTAAGGGCTAGCGGGAGAACAGATACGCAGTATTTT
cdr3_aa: CASSLRASGRTDTQYF

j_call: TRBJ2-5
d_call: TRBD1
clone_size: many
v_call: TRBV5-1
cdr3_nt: TGCGCCAGCAGCTTGGAGGGGGCCAAGACCCAGTACTTC
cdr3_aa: CASSLEGAKTQYF

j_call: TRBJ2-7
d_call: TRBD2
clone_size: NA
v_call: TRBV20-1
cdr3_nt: TGCAGTGCTAGGGCTAGCGGGAGATCCCCCGAGCAGTACTTC
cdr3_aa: CSARASGRSPEQYF

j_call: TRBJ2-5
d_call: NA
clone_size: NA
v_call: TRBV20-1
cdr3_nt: TGCAGTGCTAGAGCTAAGGAGGGGGAGACCCAGTACTTC
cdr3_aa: CSARAKEGETQYF

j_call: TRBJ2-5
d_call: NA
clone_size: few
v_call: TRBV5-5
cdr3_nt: TGTGCCAGCAGCTTGACGATAGCGCATCGTGAGACCCAGTACTTC
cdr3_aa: CASSLTIAHRETQYF

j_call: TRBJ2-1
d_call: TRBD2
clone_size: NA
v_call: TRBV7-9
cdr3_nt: TGTGCCAGCAGCACCCCTAGCGGTTCTCCCTCCTACAATGAGCAGTTCTTC
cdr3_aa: CASSTPSGSPSYNEQFF

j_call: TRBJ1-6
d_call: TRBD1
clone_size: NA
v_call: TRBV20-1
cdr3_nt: TGCAGTGCTAGATATAGTCGGACAGGGGATAATTCACCCCTCCACTTT
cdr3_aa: CSARYSRTGDNSPLHF

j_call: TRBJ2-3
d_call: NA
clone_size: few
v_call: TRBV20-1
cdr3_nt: TGCAGTGCTCCACGGACCGATAGCACAGATACGCAGTATTTT
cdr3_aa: CSAPRTDSTDTQYF

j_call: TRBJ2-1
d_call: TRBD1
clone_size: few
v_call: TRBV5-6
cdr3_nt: TGTGCCAGCAGCTTGGCTTCTGGGACAGGATTTTACAATGAGCAGTTCTTC
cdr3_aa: CASSLASGTGFYNEQFF

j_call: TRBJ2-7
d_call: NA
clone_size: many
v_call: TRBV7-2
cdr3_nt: TGTGCCAGCAGCGTTAGAATTGGACAGAATTATGAGCAGTACTTC
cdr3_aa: CASSVRIGQNYEQYF

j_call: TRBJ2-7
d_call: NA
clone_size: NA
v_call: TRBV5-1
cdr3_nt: TGCGCCAGCTCAGCCACAGGCCACGGGGCCGAGCAGTACTTC
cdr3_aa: CASSATGHGAEQYF

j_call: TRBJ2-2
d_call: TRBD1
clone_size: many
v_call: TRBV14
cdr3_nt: TGTGCCAGCAGCCGGGACAGGGGGATCGGGGAGCTGTTTTTT
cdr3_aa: CASSRDRGIGELFF

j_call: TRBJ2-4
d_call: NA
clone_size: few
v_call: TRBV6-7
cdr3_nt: TGTGCCAGTCCGAAAGGAGGGGGAAACATTCAGTACTTC
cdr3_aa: CASPKGGGNIQYF

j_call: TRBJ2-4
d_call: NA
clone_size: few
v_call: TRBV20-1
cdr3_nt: TGCAGCCTCTCAGCCAAAAACATTCAGTACTTC
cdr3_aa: CSLSAKNIQYF

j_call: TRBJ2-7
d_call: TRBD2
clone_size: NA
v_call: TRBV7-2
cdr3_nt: TGTGCCAGCAGCTTTACTAGCGGGGTTAGCTACGAGCAGTACTTC
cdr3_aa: CASSFTSGVSYEQYF

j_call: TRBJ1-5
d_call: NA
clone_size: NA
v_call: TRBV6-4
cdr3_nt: TGTGCCAGCAGTCCCTCATGGGGCCAGCCCCAGCATTTT
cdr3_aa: CASSPSWGQPQHF

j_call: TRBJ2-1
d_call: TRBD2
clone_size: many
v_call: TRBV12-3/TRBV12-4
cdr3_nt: TGTGCCAGCAGTTTAGGTCTAGCGGGAGTGGCTGAGCAGTTCTTC
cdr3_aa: CASSLGLAGVAEQFF

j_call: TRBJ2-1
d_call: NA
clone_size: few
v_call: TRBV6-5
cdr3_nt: TGTGCCAGCAGTTACCGGAGCTCCAGATATGAGCAGTTCTTC
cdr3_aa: CASSYRSSRYEQFF

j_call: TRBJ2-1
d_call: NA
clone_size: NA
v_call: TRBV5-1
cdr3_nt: TGCGCCAGCACCCTAGGGCGAGTAGATGTCGATGAGCAGTTCTTC
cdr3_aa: CASTLGRVDVDEQFF

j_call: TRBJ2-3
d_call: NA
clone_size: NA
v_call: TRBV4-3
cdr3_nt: TGCGCCACCGCGACTCGAACCGCAGATACGCAGTATTTT
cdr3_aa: CATATRTADTQYF

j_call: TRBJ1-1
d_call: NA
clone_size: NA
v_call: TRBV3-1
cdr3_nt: TGTGCCAGCAGCCATAGACAGAGTAACACTGAAGCTTTCTTT
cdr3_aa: CASSHRQSNTEAFF

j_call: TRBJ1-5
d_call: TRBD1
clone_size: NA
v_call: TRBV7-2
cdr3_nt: TGTGCCAGCAGCTTCACAGGGGGCGGGAGTCAGCCCCAGCATTTT
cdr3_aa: CASSFTGGGSQPQHF

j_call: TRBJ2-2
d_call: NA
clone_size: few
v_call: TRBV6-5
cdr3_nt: TGTGCCAGCAGTTACTCCAGGGGTCCCGGGGAGCTGTTTTTT
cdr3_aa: CASSYSRGPGELFF

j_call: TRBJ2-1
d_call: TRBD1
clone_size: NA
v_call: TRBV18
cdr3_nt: TGTGCCAGCTCTCCCGGGACAGGGGGCCTATATGAGCAGTTCTTC
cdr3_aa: CASSPGTGGLYEQFF

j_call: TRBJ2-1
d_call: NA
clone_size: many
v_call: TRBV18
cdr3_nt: TGTGCCAGCTCACCAGAGAATGAGCAGTTCTTC
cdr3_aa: CASSPENEQFF

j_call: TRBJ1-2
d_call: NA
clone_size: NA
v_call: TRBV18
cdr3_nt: TGTGCCAGCTCACCGATGGCAGGGCCGGGATATGGCTACACCTTC
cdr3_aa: CASSPMAGPGYGYTF